The entry below gives a single TCR beta chain sequence along with its context. The antigen this receptor binds is unknown. No base quality values were provided; no much bigger clone lies one nucleotide off. TCRbeta CDR3 regions were amplified from genomic DNA by means of the immunoSEQ Assay, a bias-controlled multiplex PCR. From the authors' description of their analysis: The number of nucleated cells in each sample was estimated from the amplification of reference gene primers within the assay. To quantify the absolute abundance of each unique TCRbeta CDR3 rearrangement, sequence reads were collapsed and filtered. For each sample, productive Simpson clonality was calculated as the square root of Simpson's diversity index across productive rearrangements. TCRdb took this table from immuneACCESS and kept in-frame rearrangements with V and J called. Such tables lack part of the clones; where checked against another copy, unresolved V genes explain under half of the gap, and the rest is unexplained. That table supplies the V and J calls and clone size; D and trimming were determined from the DNA. The sample profile shows 300,000 or so clones; roughly nine tenths of them were found once. The top ten clones comprise less than 3.5% of the sample.

One collaborating source in Seattle enrolled patients while the patients were actively infected and followed the patients over time throughout the course of disease. Each collaborating institution followed its own protocols to collect whole blood in K2EDTA tubes. For TCRbeta analysis, collaborator samples were shipped as frozen whole blood, as isolated PBMCs, or as DNA extracted from either sample type. CDR1 MDHEN and CDR2 SYDVKM were looked up in the germline V gene. V lost 6 bases and J lost 3 bases, and the count of bases not matched to a germline gene is 7. There are 15 amino acids in the CDR3, from cysteine to phenylalanine inclusive. The retained sequence is limited to the CDR3, 45 bases, with the frame set at the first base. The entry originates in a study of blood T cell repertoires in COVID-19 (dated by TCRdb to 2018 to 2020). About the investigation overall: The collaborator samples originated in the United States, Italy and Spain and spanned the acute and convalescent phases of COVID-19. The material from the prospective study consisted of cDNA or gDNA derived from T cells, B-cell-depleted T cells, or PBMCs. Deeply sampled blood TCRbeta repertoires from subjects exposed to, actively infected with, or recovered from COVID-19 were included in the dataset. A freely available public database, intended as a resource for researchers studying the immune response to SARS-CoV-2, is where the repertoires were released. Samples were obtained from the ongoing ImmuneRACE study (first 160 participants) and from approximately 1,200 subjects provided by 6 global collaborators. Nearly every sample came with metadata listing a de-identified subject ID, COVID-19 status, age in years and sex. Where HLA class I and class II types were available, the types were taken from metadata supplied by the sample provider, not from assay-based typing.

The research as a whole found: How much clinical and demographic metadata was included differed by source and by participant, and the metadata was provided uncurated.

Source material: peripheral blood. This sequence originates from a woman between 25 and 40 years old with COVID-19, enrolled during active disease. Recombination connected TRBV28 to TRBJ2-2, and 7 junction bases match TRBD2. CDR3 protein: CASRIGGGDTGELFF. The sequenced DNA: TGTGCCAGCAGAATTGGGGGGGGAGACACCGGGGAGCTGTTTTTT. Extended through the reference TRBV28 and TRBJ2-2 proteins, this CDR3 yields the full variable domain: DVKVTQSSRYLVKRTGEKVFLECVQDMDHENMFWYRQDPGLGLRLIYFSYDVKMKEKGDIPEGYSVSREKKERFSLILESASTNQTSMYLCASRIGGGDTGELFFGEGSRLTVL.